Presented here are 26 T cell receptor beta chains from one specimen sequenced in a study of vaccination and CD4 T cells after COVID-19. Antigens for these TCRs are unknown. An Oncomine TCR Beta short-read assay was used to sequence the DNA from cultured CD4+ T cells. Each CDR3 protein is one row after TCRdb ran MiXCR on the PCR reads. The sample has around 15,000 distinct CDR3 sequences, about 55% seen once; the top ten hold around 4%. Treatment of the sample: roughly 11-day PBMC culture with coronavirus spike peptide pools or control peptides (ViraFEST assay). The material was CD4+ T cells from blood, cultured in vitro, obtained before SARS-CoV-2 vaccination. The receptors shown here come from a human donor who had recovered from COVID-19.

The V gene is TRBV6-2 or TRBV6-3, the J gene TRBJ2-2; D unresolved. Deletions cut 6 bases from V and 0 bases from J, with 5 bases between. Germline CDR1 reads MNHEY; CDR2 reads SVGEGT. The CDR3 length is 13 residues. The CDR3 nucleotides read TGTGCCAGCAGGGGAACGAACACCGGGGAGCTGTTTTTT. Translated, it gives CASRGTNTGELFF.

This clonotype was seen a handful of times. V and J are TRBV6-1 and TRBJ1-2; TRBD1 matches 12 bases. Losses at the gene ends were 4 bases for V and 9 bases for J; bases not matched to a gene: 9. CDR1 MNHNS and CDR2 SASEGT come from the germline V gene. CDR3 length: 15 amino acids. CDR3 sequence reads: CASSVEGQGAWSYTF. Written as DNA, the CDR3 is TGTGCCAGCAGTGTAGAGGGACAGGGGGCATGGAGCTACACCTTC.

The rearrangement links TRBV24-1 to TRBJ1-5; D is undetermined. Germline CDR1 is KGHDR and CDR2 is SFDVKD. The CDR3 contains 12 residues. The V end lost 0 bases, the J end lost 13 bases, and 9 bases lay between the germline ends. CDR3 region: CATSDLGSAQHF. The CDR3 nucleotides read TGTGCCACCAGTGATTTGGGGTCGGCACAGCATTTT.

This clonotype was seen a handful of times. CDR3: CSGASGGSYEQYF. The CDR3 DNA sequence: TGCAGTGGGGCTAGCGGGGGTTCCTACGAGCAGTACTTC. V gene TRBV20-1 combines with J gene TRBJ2-7, with TRBD2 identical over 10 bases. Germline CDR1 reads DFQATT; CDR2 reads SNEGSKA (reference sequence). V lost 7 bases and J lost 1; bases outside the gene matches: 4. The CDR3 spans 13 residues.

This clonotype was detected a few times. This chain links TRBV6-1 with TRBJ1-1; D possibly corresponds to TRBD1 (5 bases). Germline values: CDR1 MNHNS, CDR2 SASEGT. This CDR3 spans 11 amino acids. V was shortened by 6 bases and J by 5 bases, with 7 bases between the two germline ends. The CDR3 sequence: CASSRGTEAFF. As DNA, the CDR3 is TGTGCCAGCAGCCGGGGGACTGAAGCTTTCTTT.

This clonotype is labeled large (0.1 to 1%). The gene calls are TRBV6-1 and TRBJ1-2; D may be TRBD1 (5 bases). CDR1 and CDR2 (germline): MNHNS, SASEGT. V lost 4 bases and J lost 0, with 6 bases in between. The CDR3 runs to 13 residues. CDR3 coding DNA: TGTGCCAGCAGTGCGGGGGCTAACTATGGCTACACCTTC. Its protein product is CASSAGANYGYTF.

This clonotype was observed a few times. Its ends do not fully match the called genes, so a read error is possible. V usage is TRBV19 and J usage is TRBJ1-5; 12 bases line up with TRBD1. CDR3 length: 15 amino acids. The germline gives CDR1 LNHDA, CDR2 SQIVND (reference sequence). The CDR3 sequence: CASSIGTGGKQPQHF. In DNA, the CDR3 is TGTGCCAGTAGTATCGGGACAGGGGGCAAACAGCCCCAGCATTTT. The full variable domain, completed using reference TRBV19 and TRBJ1-5, is DGGITQSPKYLFRKEGQNVTLSCEQNLNHDAMYWYRQDPGQGLRLIYYSQIVNDFQKGDIAEGYSVSREKKESFPLTVTSAQKNPTAFYLCASSIGTGGKQPQHFGDGTRLSIL.

The chain is built from TRBV12-3 or TRBV12-4 and TRBJ1-6, with 9 bases fitting TRBD1. The CDR3 has 19 amino acids. After removal of 4 bases from V and 10 bases from J, the junction contained 20 bases not matched to a gene. In nucleotides, the CDR3 is TGTGCCAGCAGTTCCCCACCCGGGGGGACAGGGAGACGTTCGTCACCCCTCCACTTT. Translation gives CASSSPPGGTGRRSSPLHF.

The rearrangement uses TRBV9 and TRBJ1-1; D ambiguous. This CDR3 has 13 residues. The V end lost 3 bases, the J end lost 1 base, and 7 bases lay between the germline ends. Germline CDR1 and CDR2: SGDLS and YYNGEE. CDR3 nucleotides: TGTGCCAGCAGCGCTCATGGGAACACTGAAGCTTTCTTT. Translation gives CASSAHGNTEAFF.

This clonotype has more than one count but fewer than ten. The gene calls are TRBV11-3 and TRBJ2-2; 9 bases fit TRBD1. CDR1 SGHNT and CDR2 YENEEA come from the germline V gene. V gave up 0 bases and J gave up 5 bases; unmatched junction bases: 4. The CDR3 is made up of 16 amino acids. The CDR3 here is CASSLDGQGNTGELFF. CDR3 DNA sequence: TGTGCCAGCAGCTTAGATGGACAGGGGAATACCGGGGAGCTGTTTTTT.

This chain joins TRBV7-2 and TRBJ1-2; D remains ambiguous. Deletions cut 6 bases from V and 7 bases from J, with 9 bases between. The CDR3 has 11 amino acids. Germline V gene sequence: CDR1 SGHTA, CDR2 FQGNSA. The CDR3 here is CASSSWGGYTF. The DNA of the CDR3 is TGTGCCAGCAGTTCCTGGGGTGGCTACACCTTC.

The rearrangement uses TRBV11-3 and TRBJ1-2, with a tentative D call TRBD1 (5 bases). The CDR3 has 14 amino acids. In germline, CDR1 is SGHNT, CDR2 YENEEA. The V and J ends lost 1 base and 3 bases respectively, with 9 bases between them. For the CDR3, the DNA is TGTGCCAGCAGCTTAGGGGGCATCGACTATGGCTACACCTTC. Translation gives CASSLGGIDYGYTF. Looking up the rest from reference TRBV11-3 and TRBJ1-2 gives the full variable domain: EAGVVQSPRYKIIEKKQPVAFWCNPISGHNTLYWYLQNLGQGPELLIRYENEEAVDDSQLPKDRFSAERLKGVDSTLKIQPAELGDSAVYLCASSLGGIDYGYTFGSGTRLTVV.

The rearrangement joins TRBV6-1 to TRBJ1-2, with TRBD1 matching 7 bases. This CDR3 spans 14 amino acids. V gave up 6 bases and J gave up 0 bases; unmatched junction bases: 4. Per germline, CDR1 MNHNS and CDR2 SASEGT. CDR3 residues: CASRGQFTNYGYTF. Here the CDR3 DNA reads TGTGCCAGCAGGGGACAGTTTACTAACTATGGCTACACCTTC.

This chain's CDR3 is CASSPNTLLGYEQYF. The CDR3 nucleotides are TGTGCCAGCAGTCCAAATACTCTCCTCGGGTACGAGCAGTACTTC. The genes are TRBV27 and TRBJ2-7; D is ambiguous. The CDR3 runs 15 residues. The V gene's germline CDR1 is MNHEY and CDR2 SMNVEV (reference sequence). Deletions cut 5 bases from V and 4 bases from J, with 18 bases between.

Worth noting for this clonotype: One end of the junction does not line up with germline, which may come from a read error. J is TRBJ1-1 and V is TRBV4-3; D not resolved. The germline CDR1 and CDR2 sequences are LGHNA and YSLEER. The CDR3 covers 15 residues. CDR3 amino acids: CASGQAGSPNTEAFF. In DNA, the CDR3 is TGCGCCAGCGGCCAGGCCGGTTCACCGAACACTGAAGCTTTCTTT.

This chain links TRBV7-2 with TRBJ2-3; D perhaps matches TRBD2 (6 bases). The CDR3 is 15 amino acids. The V end lost 5 bases, the J end lost 7 bases, and 19 bases lay between the germline ends. Per germline, CDR1 SGHTA and CDR2 FQGNSA. The CDR3 region is CASSPITGLHNTQYF. CDR3 nucleotide sequence: TGTGCCAGCAGCCCCATCACAGGACTACACAATACGCAGTATTTT.

In DNA form, the CDR3 reads TGTGCCAGCAGTGATTGGGGTGCCTATGGCTACACCTTC. Protein product: CASSDWGAYGYTF. The chain is built from TRBV6-1 and TRBJ1-2; D is ambiguous. Germline V lookup: CDR1 MNHNS, CDR2 SASEGT. V was trimmed by 3 bases and J by 4 bases, leaving 9 bases between them. The CDR3 is made up of 13 amino acids.

The chain has TRBV18 and TRBJ1-2; 9 bases fit TRBD1. The CDR3 length is 14 residues. Germline values: CDR1 KGHSH, CDR2 LQKENI. The J segment lost 6 bases and the V segment lost 3 bases, leaving 5 bases of the junction unmatched. CDR3 in amino acids: CASSPGTGFDGYTF. The DNA for the CDR3 is TGTGCCAGCTCACCCGGGACAGGGTTCGATGGCTACACCTTC.

The J gene is TRBJ2-5, the V gene TRBV20-1; the match to TRBD2 covers 11 bases. The trim removed 2 bases at V and 4 bases at J, leaving 9 bases unmatched. The CDR3 covers 16 residues. Germline V gene lookup returns CDR1 DFQATT and CDR2 SNEGSKA (reference sequence). DNA of the CDR3: TGCAGTGCTAGACGTCTAGCGGGAGGACAGTCAGAGACCCAGTACTTC. The encoded protein is CSARRLAGGQSETQYF.

CDR3 region: CASSLEVFAGRNLGTEAFF. The CDR3 DNA sequence: TGTGCCAGCAGCTTAGAAGTTTTTGCCGGGCGCAATCTTGGCACTGAAGCTTTCTTT. This sequence joins TRBV7-9 and TRBJ1-1; D uncertain. Germline CDR1 SEHNR, CDR2 FQNEAQ (reference sequence). The CDR3 is 19 amino acids. The V and J ends lost 1 base and 4 bases respectively, with 25 bases between them.

CDR3 bases: TGTGCCATCAGTGCCCAACAGGATCAGCCCCAGCATTTT. Its protein product is CAISAQQDQPQHF. The chain combines TRBV10-3 with TRBJ1-5, with D maybe TRBD1 (5 bases). This CDR3 contains 13 residues. Germline V gene sequence: CDR1 ENHRY, CDR2 SYGVKD. V dropped 4 bases and J dropped 5 bases, with 9 bases sitting between them.

The chain links TRBV10-2 to TRBJ2-7; TRBD1 is a possible D gene (6 bases). The germline V gene has CDR1 WSHSY and CDR2 SAAADI. The V end lost 2 bases, the J end lost 5 bases, and 13 bases lay between the germline ends. The CDR3 has 14 residues. The CDR3 reads CASSERSQGNEQYF. In DNA, the CDR3 is TGCGCCAGCAGTGAGCGATCCCAGGGGAACGAGCAGTACTTC.

This chain uses TRBV7-2 with TRBJ2-6; TRBD1 matches 7 bases. CDR1 and CDR2 (germline): SGHTA, FQGNSA. J lost 0 bases, V lost 5 bases, and 7 bases had no gene match. The length of the CDR3 is 17 residues. The CDR3 here is CASSLRDSLSGANVLTF. CDR3 in DNA: TGTGCCAGCAGCCTCCGGGACAGTCTCTCTGGGGCCAACGTCCTGACTTTC.

This rearrangement joins TRBV6-1 to TRBJ1-3; the match to TRBD1 covers 7 bases. CDR3 length: 15 amino acids. CDR1 is MNHNS, CDR2 SASEGT, per germline. With V trimmed by 5 bases and J by 0 bases, 4 bases remained unmatched. For the CDR3, the DNA is TGTGCCAGCAGTAGGGGACAGATCTCTGGAAACACCATATATTTT. Protein product: CASSRGQISGNTIYF.

In its sample, this clonotype was seen a few times. The chain carries TRBV6-1 and TRBJ1-2; D is unresolved. The CDR3 extends over 16 amino acids. V was clipped by 7 bases and J by 8 bases, with 26 bases between them. CDR1 is MNHNS, CDR2 SASEGT, per germline. CDR3 in DNA: TGTGCCAGCACCCCCGCGGGAGCGGCCTTGGGGTTAGGCTACACCTTC. Amino acid sequence: CASTPAGAALGLGYTF.

The V gene is TRBV11-3, the J gene TRBJ2-5; 11 bases are shared with TRBD2. The V segment lost 2 bases and the J segment 2 bases; nucleotides outside the gene matches: 7. Looked up from germline, CDR1 is SGHNT and CDR2 is YENEEA. This CDR3 contains 17 residues. CDR3 amino acids: CASSLRSTSGGQETQYF. CDR3 coding DNA: TGTGCCAGCAGCTTACGCTCCACTAGCGGGGGACAAGAGACCCAGTACTTC.